Listed below are T cell receptor beta chains from one sample, sequenced in a study of CD8 T cells in ankylosing spondylitis. TCRdb analysed the 5' RACE reads with MiXCR anew, one entry per CDR3 protein. The sample records under 950,000 distinct CDR3 sequences, under 20% being singletons. Material: blood, either unsorted or a sorted T cell fraction (not recorded which). The receptors here all came from a male donor with ankylosing spondylitis. The CDR3 runs from the conserved cysteine through the conserved F or W. The D gene is left open where the match is weak. Some rows mark clone size as missing; the rest say once, few, many or name a class of expanded clone.

DNA	CDR3	size	V	D	J
TGTGCCAGCAGCCCCAACCGACAGGGGCGAGAGGCCCATGAGCAGTTCTTC	CASSPNRQGREAHEQFF	.	TRBV7-3	TRBD1	TRBJ2-1
TGTGCCAGCAGCGTATTTGCCGGGGGTGGTGGACCGAACACTGAAGCTTTCTTT	CASSVFAGGGGPNTEAFF	.	TRBV9	.	TRBJ1-1
TGTGCCAGCACCACTGACACCGGGGAGCTGTTTTTT	CASTTDTGELFF	.	TRBV6-5	.	TRBJ2-2
TGTGCCAGCACCGACAGCCCTAATTCACCCCTCCACTTT	CASTDSPNSPLHF	.	TRBV7-8	.	TRBJ1-6
TGCGCCAGCAGCTTGATCAGCCTTCCCAATGAGCAGTTCTTC	CASSLISLPNEQFF	few	TRBV5-1	.	TRBJ2-1
TGTGCCAGCAGCCCCGGGTCCATAAATGAGCAGTTCTTC	CASSPGSINEQFF	.	TRBV7-3	.	TRBJ2-1
TGTGCCAGCAGGTGGGCCGGGACAGGGGGTGACGAGCAGTACTTC	CASRWAGTGGDEQYF	.	TRBV5-5	TRBD1	TRBJ2-7
TGTGCCAGCACAAAGGGGAGCTACGAGCAGTACTTC	CASTKGSYEQYF	few	TRBV12-3/TRBV12-4	.	TRBJ2-7
TGCAGCGTTGAAGATCTTCGGGGACAGGACTTGGGCTACACCTTC	CSVEDLRGQDLGYTF	.	TRBV29-1	TRBD1	TRBJ1-2
TGTGCCAGCAGCGCATCTAGCGGGGGATACCAAGAGACCCAGTACTTC	CASSASSGGYQETQYF	few	TRBV9	TRBD2	TRBJ2-5
TGTGCCAGCAGCCCCGGGGGGAGTGGGTCCTACAATGAGCAGTTCTTC	CASSPGGSGSYNEQFF	few	TRBV5-4	TRBD2	TRBJ2-1
TGTGCCAGCAGCTTAGCCCCGGATTTTTCCTACGAGCAGTACTTC	CASSLAPDFSYEQYF	.	TRBV7-2	.	TRBJ2-7
TGTGCCAGCAGCCCACGCCCAGCGGGCACACCCACAGATACGCAGTATTTT	CASSPRPAGTPTDTQYF	once	TRBV7-2	.	TRBJ2-3
TGTGCCAGCAGCCCTAGCCCCTCGAACACTGAAGCTTTCTTT	CASSPSPSNTEAFF	.	TRBV14	.	TRBJ1-1
TGTGCCAGCAGTTACGCGGGAGGGTCCCTCTATACGCAGTATTTT	CASSYAGGSLYTQYF	.	TRBV6-5	TRBD2	TRBJ2-3
TGTGCCAGCAGCGTCGACAGGGGAGGAGAGACCCAGTACTTC	CASSVDRGGETQYF	.	TRBV9	TRBD1	TRBJ2-5
TGTGCCAGCAGCTCCGGGACAGGGATCAACCCGAGCTATTATTTT	CASSSGTGINPSYYF	few	TRBV7-6	TRBD1	TRBJ2-3
TGTGCCAGCAGCTTCCGGGACATGGATCCTGAAAAACTGTTTTTT	CASSFRDMDPEKLFF	few	TRBV7-9	.	TRBJ1-4
TGTGCCAGCATGGGGGGGAATTCACCCCTCCACTTT	CASMGGNSPLHF	many	TRBV28	.	TRBJ1-6
TGTGCCAGCGTCGGGGTAGCGGGGGCTCACTACAATGAGCAGTTCTTC	CASVGVAGAHYNEQFF	few	TRBV7-9	TRBD2	TRBJ2-1
TGTGCCAGCAGCTTCGTGAGCAGGGGACAAGACAATGAGCAGTTCTTC	CASSFVSRGQDNEQFF	.	TRBV7-2	.	TRBJ2-1
TGTGCCAGCAGTTTTGGACATACCACAGATACGCAGTATTTT	CASSFGHTTDTQYF	few	TRBV6-2/TRBV6-3	.	TRBJ2-3
TGTGCCAGCAGCCCCGGCCCAATGGTGGGAGCTTTCTTT	CASSPGPMVGAFF	.	TRBV27	.	TRBJ1-1
TGTGCCAGCAGTGGGATCGGGACTAGCGTGAAAGAGACAGATACGCAGTATTTT	CASSGIGTSVKETDTQYF	.	TRBV6-2/TRBV6-3	TRBD2	TRBJ2-3
TGTGCCAGTATGAGACAAGGGGGAGGTCAAAACATTCAGTACTTC	CASMRQGGGQNIQYF	.	TRBV19	.	TRBJ2-4
TGTGCCAGCAGCGTAGGTTTATCAAGTCTTTCCTCCTACAATGAGCAGTTCTTC	CASSVGLSSLSSYNEQFF	.	TRBV9	.	TRBJ2-1
TGTGCCAGCAGCTTAGCGGGGTCCGGAAACCAAGAGACCCAGTACTTC	CASSLAGSGNQETQYF	.	TRBV7-8	.	TRBJ2-5
TGCAGTGCTAGAGGTGGGGCCGTGGGCACTGAAGCTTTCTTT	CSARGGAVGTEAFF	few	TRBV20-1	.	TRBJ1-1
TGCGCCAGCCAACTAGGGGTAGATACGCAGTATTTT	CASQLGVDTQYF	.	TRBV5-1	.	TRBJ2-3